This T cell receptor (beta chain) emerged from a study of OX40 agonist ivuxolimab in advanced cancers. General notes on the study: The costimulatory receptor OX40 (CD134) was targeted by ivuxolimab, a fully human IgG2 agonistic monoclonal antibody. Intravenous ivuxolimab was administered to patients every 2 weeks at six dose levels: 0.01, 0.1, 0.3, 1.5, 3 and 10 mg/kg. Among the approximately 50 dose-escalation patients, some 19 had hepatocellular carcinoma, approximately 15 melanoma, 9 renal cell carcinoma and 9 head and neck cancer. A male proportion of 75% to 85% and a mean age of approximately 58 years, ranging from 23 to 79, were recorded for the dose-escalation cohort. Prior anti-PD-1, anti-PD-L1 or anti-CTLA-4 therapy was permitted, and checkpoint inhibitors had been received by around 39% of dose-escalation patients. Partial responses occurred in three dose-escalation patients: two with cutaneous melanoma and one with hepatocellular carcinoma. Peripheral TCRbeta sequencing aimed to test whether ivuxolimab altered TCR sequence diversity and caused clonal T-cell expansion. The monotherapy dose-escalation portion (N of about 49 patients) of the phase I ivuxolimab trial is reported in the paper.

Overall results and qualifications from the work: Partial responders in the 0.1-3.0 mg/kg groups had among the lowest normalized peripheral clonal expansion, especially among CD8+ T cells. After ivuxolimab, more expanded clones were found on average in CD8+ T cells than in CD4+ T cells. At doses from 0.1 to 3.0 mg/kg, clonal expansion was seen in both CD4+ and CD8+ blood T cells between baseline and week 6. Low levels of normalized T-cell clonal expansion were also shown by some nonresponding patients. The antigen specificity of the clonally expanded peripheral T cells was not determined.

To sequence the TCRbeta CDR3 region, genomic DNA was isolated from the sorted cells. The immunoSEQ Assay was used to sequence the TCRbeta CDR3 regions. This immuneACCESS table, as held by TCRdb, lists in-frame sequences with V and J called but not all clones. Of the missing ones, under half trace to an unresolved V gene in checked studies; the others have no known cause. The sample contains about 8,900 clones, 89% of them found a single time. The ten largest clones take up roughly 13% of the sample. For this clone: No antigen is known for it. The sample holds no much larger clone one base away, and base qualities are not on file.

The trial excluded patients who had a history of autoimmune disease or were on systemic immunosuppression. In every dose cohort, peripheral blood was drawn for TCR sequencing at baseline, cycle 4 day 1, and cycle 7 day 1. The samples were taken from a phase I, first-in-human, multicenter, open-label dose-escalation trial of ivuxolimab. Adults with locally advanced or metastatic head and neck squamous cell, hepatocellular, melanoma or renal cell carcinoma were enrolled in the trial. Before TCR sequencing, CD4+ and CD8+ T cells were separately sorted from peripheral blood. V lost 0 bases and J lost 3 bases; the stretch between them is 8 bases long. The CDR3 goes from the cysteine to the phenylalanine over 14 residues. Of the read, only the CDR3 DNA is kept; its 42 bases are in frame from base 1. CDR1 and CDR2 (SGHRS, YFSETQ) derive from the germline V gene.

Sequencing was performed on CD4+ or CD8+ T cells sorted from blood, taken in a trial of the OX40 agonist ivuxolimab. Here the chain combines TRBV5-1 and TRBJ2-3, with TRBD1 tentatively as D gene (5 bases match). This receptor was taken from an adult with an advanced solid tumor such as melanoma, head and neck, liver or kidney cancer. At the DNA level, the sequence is TGCGCCAGCAGCTTGGAGCCAGGGACAGATACGCAGTATTTT. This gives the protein CASSLEPGTDTQYF.